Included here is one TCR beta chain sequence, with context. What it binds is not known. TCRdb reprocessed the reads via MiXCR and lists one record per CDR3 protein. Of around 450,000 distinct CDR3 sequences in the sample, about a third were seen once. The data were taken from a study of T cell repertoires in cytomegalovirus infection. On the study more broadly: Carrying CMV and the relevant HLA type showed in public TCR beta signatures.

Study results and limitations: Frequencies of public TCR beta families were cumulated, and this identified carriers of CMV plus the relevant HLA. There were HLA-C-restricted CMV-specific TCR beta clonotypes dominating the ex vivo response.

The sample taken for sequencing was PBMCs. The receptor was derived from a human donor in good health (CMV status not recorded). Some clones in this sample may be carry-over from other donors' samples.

The CDR3 region has the DNA TGTGCCAGCAGCCAAGATCCCCAGCCAGGGACAGGGGATGGCTACACCTTC. Translated: CASSQDPQPGTGDGYTF. The rearrangement uses TRBV4-2 and TRBJ1-2; 10 bases line up with TRBD1. The CDR3 runs to 17 residues. Germline assignment: CDR1 LGHNA and CDR2 YNFKEQ. V lost 0 bases and J lost 6; bases outside the gene matches: 10.